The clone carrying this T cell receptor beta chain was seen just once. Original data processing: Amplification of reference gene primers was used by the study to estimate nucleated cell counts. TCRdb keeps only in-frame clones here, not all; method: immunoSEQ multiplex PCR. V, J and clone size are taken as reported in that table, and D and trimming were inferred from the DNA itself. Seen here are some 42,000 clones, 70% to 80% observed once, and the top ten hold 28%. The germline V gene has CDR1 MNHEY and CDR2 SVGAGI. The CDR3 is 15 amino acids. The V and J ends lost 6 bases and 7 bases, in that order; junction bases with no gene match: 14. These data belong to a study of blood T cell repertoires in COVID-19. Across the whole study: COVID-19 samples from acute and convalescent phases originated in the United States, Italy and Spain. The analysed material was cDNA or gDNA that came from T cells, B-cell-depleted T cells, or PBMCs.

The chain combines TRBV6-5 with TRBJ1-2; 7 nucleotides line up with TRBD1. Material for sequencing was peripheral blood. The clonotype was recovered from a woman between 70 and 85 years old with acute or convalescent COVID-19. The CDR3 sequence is CASRPEVKGAVGYTF. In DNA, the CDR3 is TGTGCCAGCAGACCCGAAGTAAAGGGGGCGGTTGGCTACACCTTC.